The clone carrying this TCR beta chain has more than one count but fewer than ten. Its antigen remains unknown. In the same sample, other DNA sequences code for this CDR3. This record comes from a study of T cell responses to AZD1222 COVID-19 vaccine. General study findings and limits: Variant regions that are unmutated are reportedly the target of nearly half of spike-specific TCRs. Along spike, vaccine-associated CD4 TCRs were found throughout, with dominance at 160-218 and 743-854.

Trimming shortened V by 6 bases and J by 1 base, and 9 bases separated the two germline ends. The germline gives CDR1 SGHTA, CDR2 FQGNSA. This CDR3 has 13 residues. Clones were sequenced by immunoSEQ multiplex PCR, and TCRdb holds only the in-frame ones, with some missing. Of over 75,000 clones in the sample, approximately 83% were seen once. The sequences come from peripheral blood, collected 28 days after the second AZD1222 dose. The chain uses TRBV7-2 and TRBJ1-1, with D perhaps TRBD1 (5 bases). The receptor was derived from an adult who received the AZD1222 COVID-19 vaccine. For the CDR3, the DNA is TGTGCCAGCAGTCGCCAGGGGAACACTGAAGCTTTCTTT. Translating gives CASSRQGNTEAFF.